This TCR beta chain was recovered during a study of shared clonotypes between healthy human individuals. As for the study in general: Per-donor plates numbered three CD4 naive, three CD4 memory, two CD8 naive and one CD8 memory. Notes on the study in general: Though the depth was large, rarefaction showed that sorted-subset sequencing was incomplete. Non-shared clonotypes displayed generation probabilities falling below those of clonotypes present in all four donors.

CD8 cells regarded as naive lacked CD45RO, were positively chosen for CCR7, and omitted terminally differentiated effector memory CD45RA+ cells. None of the donors, who were healthy HIV-negative adults, had recently had acute infections or vaccinations. Profiling relied on immunoSEQ multiplex PCR, and the TCRdb table lists in-frame clones only, not all of them. The sample holds around 1.9 million clones, 90% to 95% seen once. In regard to this clone: The antigen is not known.

The material sequenced was naive CD8+ T cells from PBMCs. The receptor was isolated from a man aged 18 to 29 in good health. Some clones in this sample may be carry-over from other donors' samples.

CDR3 residues: CASSSLRDNQETQYF. The CDR3 nucleotides read TGTGCCAGCAGTTCCCTCCGGGACAACCAAGAGACCCAGTACTTC. V usage is TRBV6-6 and J usage is TRBJ2-5, with a possible D match to TRBD1 (6 bases). CDR1 and CDR2 (germline): MNHNY, SVGAGI (reference sequence). This CDR3 has 15 amino acids. V lost 4 bases and J lost 0, with 12 bases in between.